The entry below describes one T cell receptor beta chain. TCRdb keeps only in-frame clones here, not all; method: immunoSEQ multiplex PCR. The sample records about 28,000 clones, around 86% being singletons. This entry is derived from a study of tissue T cells after allogeneic stem cell transplantation. Whole-study context: CD3+ T cells were flow-sorted when enough cells; otherwise DNA extracted directly.

Looked up from germline, CDR1 is SGHVS and CDR2 is FNYEAQ. V lost 6 bases to trimming and J lost 1 base; unmatched junction nucleotides: 1. This CDR3 region has 14 residues. This chain links TRBV7-6 with TRBJ2-2, with 8 bases lining up with TRBD1. This receptor was identified in a woman aged 18-55 years who later had graft-versus-host disease after an allogeneic stem cell transplant. Sample: blood, taken before transplantation. CDR3 DNA: TGTGCCAGCAGAGGGACAGGGAACACCGGGGAGCTGTTTTTT. Protein: CASRGTGNTGELFF.